One and the same sample provided the 3 T cell receptor beta chains below, sequenced in a study of T cell responses to AZD1222 COVID-19 vaccine. Repertoires were generated with immunoSEQ multiplex PCR, while TCRdb's copy carries only in-frame clones and drops some. In the table there are around 180,000 clones, 90% of which are singletons. The sequences come from peripheral blood, collected on day 0 of AZD1222 vaccination. These receptors came from an adult in good health.

This CDR3 is CASRSEADTQYF. The CDR3, as DNA: TGTGCCAGCAGATCAGAGGCAGATACGCAGTATTTT. The chain employs TRBV6-5 and TRBJ2-3; D gene ambiguous. The germline V gene encodes CDR1 MNHEY and CDR2 SVGAGI. The CDR3 runs to 12 residues. V dropped 6 bases and J dropped 4 bases, with 8 bases sitting between them.

The genes are TRBV27 and TRBJ2-3, with no clear D. The CDR3 runs to 13 residues. Trimming stripped 3 bases from V and 6 bases from J, with 10 bases between. CDR1 MNHEY and CDR2 SMNVEV come from the germline V gene (reference sequence). CDR3 sequence (DNA): TGTGCCAGCAGTTTGGGCCCAACCGATACGCAGTATTTT. Amino acids: CASSLGPTDTQYF.

The chain carries TRBV18 and TRBJ2-3; D remains ambiguous. The germline V gene encodes CDR1 KGHSH and CDR2 LQKENI. V dropped 2 bases and J dropped 2 bases, with 11 bases sitting between them. This CDR3 region has 15 residues. The CDR3 is CASSPSFKPTDTQYF. For the CDR3, the DNA is TGTGCCAGCTCACCATCCTTCAAACCCACAGATACGCAGTATTTT.